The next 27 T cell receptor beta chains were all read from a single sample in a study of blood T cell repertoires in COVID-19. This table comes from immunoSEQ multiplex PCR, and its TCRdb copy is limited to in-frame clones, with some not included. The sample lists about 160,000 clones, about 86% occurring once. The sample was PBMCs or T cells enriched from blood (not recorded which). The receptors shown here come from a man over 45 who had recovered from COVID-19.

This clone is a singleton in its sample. The CDR3 sequence is CASSERAGAGGKLFF. The CDR3 coding sequence is TGCGCCAGCAGCGAGAGGGCCGGGGCAGGGGGGAAACTGTTTTTT. The chain combines TRBV5-1 with TRBJ1-4; 7 bases fit TRBD1. The CDR3 totals 15 residues. From germline, CDR1 is SGHRS and CDR2 YFSETQ. Unmatched junction bases numbered 14, after V lost 4 bases and J lost 11 bases.

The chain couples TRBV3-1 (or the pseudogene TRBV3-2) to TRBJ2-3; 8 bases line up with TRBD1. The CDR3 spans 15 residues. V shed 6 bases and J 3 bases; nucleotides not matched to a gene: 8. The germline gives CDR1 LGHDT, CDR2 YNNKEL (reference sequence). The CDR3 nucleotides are TGTGCCAGCAGTTTCGGGACAGGAAGAACAGATACGCAGTATTTT. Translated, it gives CASSFGTGRTDTQYF.

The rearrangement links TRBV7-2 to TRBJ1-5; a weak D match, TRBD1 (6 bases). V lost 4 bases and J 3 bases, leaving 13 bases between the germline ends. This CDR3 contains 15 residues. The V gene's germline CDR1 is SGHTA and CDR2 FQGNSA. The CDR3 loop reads CASSSFTGYNQPQHF. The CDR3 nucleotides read TGTGCCAGCAGCTCATTCACAGGGTACAATCAGCCCCAGCATTTT.

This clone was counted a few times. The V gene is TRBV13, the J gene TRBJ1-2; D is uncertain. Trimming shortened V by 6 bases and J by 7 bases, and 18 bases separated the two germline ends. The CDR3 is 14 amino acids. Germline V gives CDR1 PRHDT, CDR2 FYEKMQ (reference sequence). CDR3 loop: CASRKRAQAIGYTF. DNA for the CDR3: TGTGCCAGCAGAAAGAGGGCGCAAGCGATTGGCTACACCTTC.

CDR3 sequence: CASQGQDDTEAFF. CDR3 bases: TGCGCCAGCCAGGGACAGGACGACACTGAAGCTTTCTTT. The chain recombines TRBV5-1 with TRBJ1-1, with TRBD1 matching 8 bases. Per germline, CDR1 SGHRS and CDR2 YFSETQ. V gave up 7 bases and J gave up 3 bases; unmatched junction bases: 5. CDR3 length: 13 residues. The complete variable domain, with remaining parts taken from reference TRBV5-1 and TRBJ1-1, reads KAGVTQTPRYLIKTRGQQVTLSCSPISGHRSVSWYQQTPGQGLQFLFEYFSETQRNKGNFPGRFSGRQFSNSRSEMNVSTLELGDSALYLCASQGQDDTEAFFGQGTRLTVV.

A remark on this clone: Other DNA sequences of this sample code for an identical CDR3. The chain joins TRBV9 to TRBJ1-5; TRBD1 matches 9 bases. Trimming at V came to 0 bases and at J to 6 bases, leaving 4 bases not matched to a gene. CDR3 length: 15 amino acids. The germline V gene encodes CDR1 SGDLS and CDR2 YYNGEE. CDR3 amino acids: CASSVGTGVGQPQHF. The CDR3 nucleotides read TGTGCCAGCAGCGTAGGGACAGGGGTAGGTCAGCCCCAGCATTTT.

In DNA, the CDR3 is TGCGCCAGCAGCTTCGTGACAGACCGTCGTAGCACTGAAGCTTTCTTT. It codes for CASSFVTDRRSTEAFF. V gene TRBV5-1 combines with J gene TRBJ1-1, with a tentative D call TRBD1 (5 bases). There are 16 residues in the CDR3. Germline V gene sequence: CDR1 SGHRS, CDR2 YFSETQ. V lost 2 bases, J lost 4 bases, and 18 bases lay in between.

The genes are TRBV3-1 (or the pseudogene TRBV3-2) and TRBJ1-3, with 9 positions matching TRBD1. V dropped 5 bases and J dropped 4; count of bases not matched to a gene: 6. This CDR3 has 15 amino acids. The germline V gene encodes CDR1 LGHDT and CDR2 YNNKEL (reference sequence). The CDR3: CASSAHRGLGNTIYF. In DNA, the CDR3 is TGTGCCAGCAGCGCCCACAGGGGGCTAGGAAACACCATATATTTT.

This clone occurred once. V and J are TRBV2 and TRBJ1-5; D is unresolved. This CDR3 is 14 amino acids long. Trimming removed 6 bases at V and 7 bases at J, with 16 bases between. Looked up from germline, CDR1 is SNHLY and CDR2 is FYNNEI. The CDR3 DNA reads TGTGCCAGCAGCGCCGGGTCCACCCGGCAGCCCCAGCATTTT. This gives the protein CASSAGSTRQPQHF.

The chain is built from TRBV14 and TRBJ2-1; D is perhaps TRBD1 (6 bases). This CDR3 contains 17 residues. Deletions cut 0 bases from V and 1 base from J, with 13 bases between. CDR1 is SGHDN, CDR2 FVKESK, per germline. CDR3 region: CASSQEWGRISYNEQFF. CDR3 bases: TGTGCCAGCAGCCAAGAGTGGGGGCGAATTTCCTACAATGAGCAGTTCTTC.

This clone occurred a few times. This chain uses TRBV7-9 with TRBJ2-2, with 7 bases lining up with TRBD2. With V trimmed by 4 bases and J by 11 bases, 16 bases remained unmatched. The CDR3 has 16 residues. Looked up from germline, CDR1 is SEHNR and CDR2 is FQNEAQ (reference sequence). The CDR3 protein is CASSSRSAGSLGELFF. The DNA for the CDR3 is TGTGCCAGCAGCTCCCGTTCAGCGGGGTCACTTGGAGAGCTGTTTTTT.

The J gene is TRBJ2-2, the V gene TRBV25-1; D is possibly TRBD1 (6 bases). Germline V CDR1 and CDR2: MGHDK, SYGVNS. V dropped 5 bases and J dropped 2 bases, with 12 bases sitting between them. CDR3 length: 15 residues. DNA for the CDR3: TGTGCCAGCAGTACGCGGACAGCTAACACCGGGGAGCTGTTTTTT. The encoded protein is CASSTRTANTGELFF.

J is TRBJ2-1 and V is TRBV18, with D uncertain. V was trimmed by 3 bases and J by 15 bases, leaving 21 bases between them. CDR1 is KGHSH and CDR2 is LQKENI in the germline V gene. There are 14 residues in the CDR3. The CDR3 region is CASSPPRDGASGFF. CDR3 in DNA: TGTGCCAGCTCACCTCCGAGAGACGGAGCGTCGGGGTTCTTC.

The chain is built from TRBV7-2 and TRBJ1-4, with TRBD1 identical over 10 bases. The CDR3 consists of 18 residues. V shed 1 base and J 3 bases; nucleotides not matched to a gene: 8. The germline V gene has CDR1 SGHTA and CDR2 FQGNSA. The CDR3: CASSLVGTGVGANEKLFF. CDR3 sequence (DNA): TGTGCCAGCAGCTTAGTAGGGACAGGGGTAGGAGCTAATGAAAAACTGTTTTTT.

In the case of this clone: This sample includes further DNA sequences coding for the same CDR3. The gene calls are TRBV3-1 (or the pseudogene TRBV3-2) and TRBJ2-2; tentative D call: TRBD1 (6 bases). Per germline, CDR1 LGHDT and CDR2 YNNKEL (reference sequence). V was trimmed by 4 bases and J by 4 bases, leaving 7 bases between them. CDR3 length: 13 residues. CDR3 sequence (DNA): TGTGCCAGCAGCCCCAGGGGCACCGGGGAGCTGTTTTTT. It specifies CASSPRGTGELFF.

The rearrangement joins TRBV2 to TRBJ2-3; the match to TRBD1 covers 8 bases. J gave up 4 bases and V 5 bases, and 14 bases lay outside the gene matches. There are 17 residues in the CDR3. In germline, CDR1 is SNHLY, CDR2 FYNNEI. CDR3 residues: CASSKSLDRVLSDTQYF. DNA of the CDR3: TGTGCCAGCAGTAAGTCTCTGGACAGGGTTCTTTCAGATACGCAGTATTTT.

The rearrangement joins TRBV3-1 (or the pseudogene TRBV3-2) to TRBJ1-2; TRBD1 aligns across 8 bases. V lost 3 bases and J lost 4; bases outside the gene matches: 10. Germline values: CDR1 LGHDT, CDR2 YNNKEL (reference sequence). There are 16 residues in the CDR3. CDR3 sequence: CASSHKSPTGGYGYTF. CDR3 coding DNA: TGTGCCAGCAGCCATAAGAGCCCCACAGGGGGCTATGGCTACACCTTC.

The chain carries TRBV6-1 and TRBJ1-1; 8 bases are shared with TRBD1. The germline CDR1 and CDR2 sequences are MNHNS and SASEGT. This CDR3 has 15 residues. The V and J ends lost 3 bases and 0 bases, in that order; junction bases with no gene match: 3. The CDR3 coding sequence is TGTGCCAGCAGTGAGCGGACAGGGATGAACACTGAAGCTTTCTTT. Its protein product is CASSERTGMNTEAFF.

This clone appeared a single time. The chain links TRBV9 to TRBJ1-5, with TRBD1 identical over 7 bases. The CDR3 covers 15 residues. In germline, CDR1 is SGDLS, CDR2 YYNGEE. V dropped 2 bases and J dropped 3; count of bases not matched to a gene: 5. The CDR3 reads CASSVGDSPNQPQHF. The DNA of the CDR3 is TGTGCCAGCAGCGTCGGGGACAGTCCCAATCAGCCCCAGCATTTT.

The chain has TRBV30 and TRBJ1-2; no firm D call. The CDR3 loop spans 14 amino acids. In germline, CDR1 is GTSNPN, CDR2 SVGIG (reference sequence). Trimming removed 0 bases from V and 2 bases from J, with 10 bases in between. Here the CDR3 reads CAWSVETRNYGYTF. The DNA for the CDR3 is TGTGCCTGGAGTGTAGAAACAAGAAACTATGGCTACACCTTC.

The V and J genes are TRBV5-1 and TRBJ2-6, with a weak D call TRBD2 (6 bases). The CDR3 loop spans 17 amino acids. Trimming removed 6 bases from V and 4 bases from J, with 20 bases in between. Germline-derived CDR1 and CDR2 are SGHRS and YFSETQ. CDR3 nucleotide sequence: TGCGCCAGCACCCTGGGGGGTAATCCTCCCGGGGCCAACGTCCTGACTTTC. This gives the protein CASTLGGNPPGANVLTF.

Here the CDR3 reads CASGGVTETQYF. DNA of the CDR3: TGTGCCAGCGGAGGGGTTACAGAGACCCAGTACTTC. V usage is TRBV2 and J usage is TRBJ2-5, with D perhaps TRBD2 (6 bases). The length of the CDR3 is 12 residues. V lost 8 bases and J lost 4, with 11 bases in between. Germline assignment: CDR1 SNHLY and CDR2 FYNNEI. Combining the CDR3 with reference TRBV2 and TRBJ2-5 gives the whole variable domain EPEVTQTPSHQVTQMGQEVILRCVPISNHLYFYWYRQILGQKVEFLVSFYNNEISEKSEIFDDQFSVERPDGSNFTLKIRSTKLEDSAMYFCASGGVTETQYFGPGTRLLVL.

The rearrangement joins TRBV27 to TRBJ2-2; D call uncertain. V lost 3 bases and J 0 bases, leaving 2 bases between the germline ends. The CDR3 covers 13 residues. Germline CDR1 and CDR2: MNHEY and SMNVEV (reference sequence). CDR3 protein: CASSFANTGELFF. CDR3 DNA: TGTGCCAGCAGTTTCGCGAACACCGGGGAGCTGTTTTTT.

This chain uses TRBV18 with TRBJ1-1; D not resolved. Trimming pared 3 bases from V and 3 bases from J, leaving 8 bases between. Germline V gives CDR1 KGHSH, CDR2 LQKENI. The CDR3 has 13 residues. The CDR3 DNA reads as TGTGCCAGCTCACCCGGACTGGACACTGAAGCTTTCTTT. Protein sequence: CASSPGLDTEAFF.

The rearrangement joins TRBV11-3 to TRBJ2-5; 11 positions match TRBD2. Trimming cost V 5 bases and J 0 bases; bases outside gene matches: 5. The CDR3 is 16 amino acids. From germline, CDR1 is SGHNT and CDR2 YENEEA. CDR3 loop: CASSPSSGGNQETQYF. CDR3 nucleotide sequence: TGTGCCAGCAGCCCATCTAGCGGGGGGAACCAAGAGACCCAGTACTTC.

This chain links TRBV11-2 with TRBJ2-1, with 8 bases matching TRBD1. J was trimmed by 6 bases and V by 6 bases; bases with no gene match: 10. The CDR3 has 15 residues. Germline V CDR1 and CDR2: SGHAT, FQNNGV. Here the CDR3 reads CASSPRTGSANEQFF. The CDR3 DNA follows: TGTGCCAGCAGTCCTAGGACAGGGAGCGCCAATGAGCAGTTCTTC.

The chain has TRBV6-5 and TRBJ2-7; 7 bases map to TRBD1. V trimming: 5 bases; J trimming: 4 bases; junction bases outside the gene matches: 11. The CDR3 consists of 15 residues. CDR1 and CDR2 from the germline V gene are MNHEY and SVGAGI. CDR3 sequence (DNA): TGTGCCAGCAGTCGCTCGGGACAGAGTACTTACGAGCAGTACTTC. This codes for CASSRSGQSTYEQYF.